Presented here are 31 T cell receptor beta chains from one specimen sequenced in a study of beta chain features in type 1 diabetes. Sequenced material consisted of expressed TCRB transcripts (all of the isolated RNA was reverse transcribed). The method was immunoSEQ multiplex PCR; TCRdb's version includes in-frame clones alone and lacks a portion of them. Among 310,000 or so clones, 9.5% to 11% were seen once, and the ten largest hold roughly 0.014%. Input material: naive CD4+ T cells from blood. The receptor set was obtained from a woman in her thirties in good health.

The chain couples TRBV4-1 to TRBJ2-7; the D gene is possibly TRBD1 (6 bases). Per germline, CDR1 MGHRA and CDR2 YSYEKL. This CDR3 has 16 amino acids. The V and J ends lost 1 base and 0 bases respectively, with 13 bases between them. The CDR3 protein is CASSQARQENSYEQYF. The CDR3 DNA reads as TGCGCCAGCAGCCAAGCTCGACAGGAGAACTCCTACGAGCAGTACTTC.

This clone was seen only a few times. The chain employs TRBV29-1 and TRBJ2-5, with D tentatively TRBD1 (6 bases). With 6 bases removed from V and 2 bases from J, the gap between germline ends came to 13 bases. Germline CDR1 is SQVTM and CDR2 is ANQGSEA. The CDR3 extends over 13 amino acids. As DNA, the CDR3 is TGCAGCGTCAAGACAGGTTCGCAAGAGACCCAGTACTTC. This translates into CSVKTGSQETQYF.

The V gene is TRBV6-5, the J gene TRBJ2-7, with a weak D call TRBD2 (6 bases). CDR3 length: 15 amino acids. V dropped 7 bases and J dropped 2 bases, with 18 bases sitting between them. Germline V gene lookup returns CDR1 MNHEY and CDR2 SVGAGI. Here the CDR3 DNA reads TGTGCCAGCACCCCCGGAGGGGTTCCTCCCTACGAGCAGTACTTC. Translation gives CASTPGGVPPYEQYF.

In this sample, this clone turned up a few times. The chain links TRBV2 to TRBJ1-4; 8 bases line up with TRBD1. Germline lookup yields CDR1 SNHLY and CDR2 FYNNEI. V was clipped by 6 bases and J by 8 bases; unmatched bases: 8. This CDR3 comprises 14 residues. CDR3 in amino acids: CASSGQGLREKLFF. The CDR3 DNA follows: TGTGCCAGCAGCGGACAGGGCTTAAGGGAAAAACTGTTTTTT.

The count of this clone is one. This chain uses TRBV11-3 with TRBJ1-3; TRBD1 might be the D (5 bases). From germline, CDR1 is SGHNT and CDR2 YENEEA. Trimming removed 5 bases from V and 0 bases from J, with 11 bases in between. The CDR3 totals 15 residues. Written as DNA, the CDR3 is TGTGCCAGCAGCCCCGACAGCGCCTCTGGAAACACCATATATTTT. Its translation: CASSPDSASGNTIYF.

This clone was counted between two and nine times. V gene TRBV9 combines with J gene TRBJ2-1; perhaps TRBD1 as D (5 bases). The V end was cut by 3 bases, the J end by 3 bases, with 16 bases between. CDR1 and CDR2 (germline): SGDLS, YYNGEE. The CDR3 covers 16 residues. The CDR3 DNA reads as TGTGCCAGCAGCGCCAACGGCAGGACACTCTACAATGAGCAGTTCTTC. The encoded protein is CASSANGRTLYNEQFF. The full variable domain, its missing parts supplied by reference TRBV9 and TRBJ2-1, is DSGVTQTPKHLITATGQRVTLRCSPRSGDLSVYWYQQSLDQGLQFLIQYYNGEERAKGNILERFSAQQFPDLHSELNLSSLELGDSALYFCASSANGRTLYNEQFFGPGTRLTVL.

This clone was seen a few times. This chain joins TRBV7-3 and TRBJ2-7, with a possible D match to TRBD2 (6 bases). The CDR3 spans 13 residues. V was cut by 5 bases and J by 0 bases, with 8 bases left in between. Per germline, CDR1 SGHTA and CDR2 FQGTGA. CDR3 sequence: CASSLTSSYEQYF. DNA of the CDR3: TGTGCCAGCAGCCTGACTAGCTCCTACGAGCAGTACTTC.

The V and J genes are TRBV28 and TRBJ1-2; TRBD1 aligns across 12 bases. CDR3 length: 16 residues. The V segment lost 2 bases and the J segment 8 bases; nucleotides outside the gene matches: 9. The germline gives CDR1 MDHEN, CDR2 SYDVKM. CDR3 region: CASSLPLGQGAIGYTF. The CDR3, as DNA: TGTGCCAGCAGTTTACCCCTGGGACAGGGGGCTATAGGCTACACCTTC.

A few counts support this clone. The rearrangement uses TRBV6-6 and TRBJ1-1; D possibly corresponds to TRBD1 (5 bases). Germline-derived CDR1 and CDR2 are MNHNY and SVGAGI (reference sequence). Deletions cut 7 bases from V and 6 bases from J, with 12 bases between. The CDR3 is made up of 12 amino acids. In DNA, the CDR3 is TGTGCCAGCATCGCAGGGAGGCCTGAAGCTTTCTTT. Translated, it gives CASIAGRPEAFF.

The CDR3 loop reads CASSWGGTGTSYEQYF. CDR3 coding DNA: TGTGCCAGCAGCTGGGGGGGGACAGGAACCTCCTACGAGCAGTACTTC. The rearrangement links TRBV7-2 to TRBJ2-7; TRBD1 might be the D (8 bases). Trimming stripped 4 bases from V and 0 bases from J, with 16 bases between. The CDR3 is made up of 16 amino acids. Per the germline V gene, CDR1 is SGHTA and CDR2 is FQGNSA.

The genes are TRBV6-1 and TRBJ2-1; 7 bases align to TRBD2. Trimming cost V 5 bases and J 3 bases; bases outside gene matches: 1. Germline assignment: CDR1 MNHNS and CDR2 SASEGT. The CDR3 contains 13 residues. The DNA of the CDR3 is TGTGCCAGCAGTAAGCGGGACTACAATGAGCAGTTCTTC. Residues: CASSKRDYNEQFF.

This chain joins TRBV15 and TRBJ1-2; possibly TRBD1 for D (5 bases). CDR1 LNHNV and CDR2 YYDKDF come from the germline V gene (reference sequence). V lost 1 base and J 4 bases, leaving 16 bases between the germline ends. The CDR3 extends over 16 amino acids. CDR3 in DNA: TGTGCCACCAGCAGAGTCGGGGGTGCGGTGGGCTATGGCTACACCTTC. Its translation: CATSRVGGAVGYGYTF.

A few counts support this clone. The chain uses TRBV7-2 and TRBJ2-6; 8 nucleotides agree with TRBD1. With V trimmed by 2 bases and J by 0 bases, 9 bases remained unmatched. The CDR3 spans 19 residues. Germline V gene lookup returns CDR1 SGHTA and CDR2 FQGNSA. The CDR3, as DNA: TGTGCCAGCAGCTTACTTCCGGCAGGGGGCTTCTCTGGGGCCAACGTCCTGACTTTC. Translated, it gives CASSLLPAGGFSGANVLTF.

The J gene is TRBJ2-1, the V gene TRBV5-1, with TRBD2 matching 8 bases. Germline CDR1 and CDR2: SGHRS and YFSETQ. The CDR3 spans 17 residues. The V gene end was trimmed by 0 bases and the J gene end by 5 bases; junction bases not matched to a gene: 10. Here the CDR3 DNA reads TGCGCCAGCAGCTTGGATGGGAGCGGGAGCGGCAACAATGAGCAGTTCTTC. Amino acids: CASSLDGSGSGNNEQFF. The whole variable domain, filled in from reference TRBV5-1 and TRBJ2-1, reads KAGVTQTPRYLIKTRGQQVTLSCSPISGHRSVSWYQQTPGQGLQFLFEYFSETQRNKGNFPGRFSGRQFSNSRSEMNVSTLELGDSALYLCASSLDGSGSGNNEQFFGPGTRLTVL.

This clone was observed a handful of times. The V gene is TRBV29-1, the J gene TRBJ2-1; D is uncertain. The CDR3 totals 12 residues. Germline values: CDR1 SQVTM, CDR2 ANQGSEA. Trimming removed 5 bases at V and 4 bases at J, with 9 bases between. The CDR3 here is CSVLTQYNEQFF. CDR3 DNA: TGCAGCGTTCTAACCCAATACAATGAGCAGTTCTTC.

This clone was seen only a few times. Its ends do not fully match the called genes, so a read error is possible. V and J are TRBV29-1 and TRBJ2-7, with 7 bases fitting TRBD2. The CDR3 is 13 residues long. The germline V gene has CDR1 SQVTM and CDR2 ANQGSEA. The DNA for the CDR3 is TGCAGCGCTGAACGGGGGGTGAATAACGAGCAGTACTTC. Translated: CSAERGVNNEQYF.

V usage is TRBV27 and J usage is TRBJ2-1; possibly TRBD1 for D (5 bases). This CDR3 has 14 amino acids. From germline, CDR1 is MNHEY and CDR2 SMNVEV (reference sequence). V was pared by 6 bases and J by 2 bases, with 11 bases between. CDR3 DNA: TGTGCCAGCAGGGGGCCTCAGACCTACAATGAGCAGTTCTTC. Amino acid sequence: CASRGPQTYNEQFF.

This clone was detected a few times. V gene TRBV7-9 combines with J gene TRBJ2-1, with 12 bases lining up with TRBD2. V dropped 5 bases and J dropped 15; count of bases not matched to a gene: 11. The CDR3 is 14 residues long. Germline V gene lookup returns CDR1 SEHNR and CDR2 FQNEAQ (reference sequence). CDR3 sequence: CASSQPGLAGFSFF. The CDR3 nucleotides are TGTGCCAGCAGCCAGCCAGGACTAGCGGGATTCTCGTTCTTC. The complete variable domain, with remaining parts taken from reference TRBV7-9 and TRBJ2-1, reads DTGVSQNPRHKITKRGQNVTFRCDPISEHNRLYWYRQTLGQGPEFLTYFQNEAQLEKSRLLSDRFSAERPKGSFSTLEIQRTEQGDSAMYLCASSQPGLAGFSFFGPGTRLTVL.

CDR3 sequence reads: CASRYGLAGVNEQFF. CDR3 in DNA: TGCGCCAGCAGATATGGACTAGCGGGAGTCAATGAGCAGTTCTTC. This chain uses TRBV5-1 with TRBJ2-1; 13 bases match TRBD2. The CDR3 contains 15 residues. Germline V lookup: CDR1 SGHRS, CDR2 YFSETQ. The ends lost 5 bases at V and 6 bases at J; junction bases unmatched: 5. Supplemented by reference TRBV5-1 and TRBJ2-1, the full variable domain reads KAGVTQTPRYLIKTRGQQVTLSCSPISGHRSVSWYQQTPGQGLQFLFEYFSETQRNKGNFPGRFSGRQFSNSRSEMNVSTLELGDSALYLCASRYGLAGVNEQFFGPGTRLTVL.

V gene TRBV6-5 combines with J gene TRBJ2-6; maybe TRBD2 (5 bases). This CDR3 region has 13 residues. Germline CDR1 is MNHEY and CDR2 is SVGAGI. Trimming removed 9 bases at V and 2 bases at J, with 8 bases between. CDR3 nucleotide sequence: TGTGCCAGTGCCGGGGCTGGGGCCAACGTCCTGACTTTC. This sequence encodes CASAGAGANVLTF.

This clone has only a few counts. The chain uses TRBV11-3 and TRBJ2-1; the match to TRBD1 covers 8 bases. J gave up 8 bases and V 3 bases, and 3 bases lay outside the gene matches. Germline assignment: CDR1 SGHNT and CDR2 YENEEA. This CDR3 spans 13 amino acids. CDR3 sequence reads: CASSLTGDHEQFF. CDR3 bases: TGTGCCAGCAGCTTGACAGGGGACCATGAGCAGTTCTTC. The full variable domain, completed using reference TRBV11-3 and TRBJ2-1, is EAGVVQSPRYKIIEKKQPVAFWCNPISGHNTLYWYLQNLGQGPELLIRYENEEAVDDSQLPKDRFSAERLKGVDSTLKIQPAELGDSAVYLCASSLTGDHEQFFGPGTRLTVL.

Here the CDR3 reads CASILAGLTDTQYF. CDR3 sequence (DNA): TGTGCCAGCATTCTCGCGGGACTCACAGATACGCAGTATTTT. This chain joins TRBV6-6 and TRBJ2-3; D possibly corresponds to TRBD2 (6 bases). The germline V gene encodes CDR1 MNHNY and CDR2 SVGAGI (reference sequence). V shed 7 bases and J shed 2 bases, with 13 bases lying between them. The CDR3 contains 14 residues.

The rearrangement uses TRBV1 and TRBJ2-1; the D call of TRBD2 is as the table states it, not checked on the DNA. TRBV1 is tagged as a pseudogene. This CDR3 is 17 amino acids long. The CDR3, as DNA: TGCACCAGCAGCCAAGAGGGGGGGACTAGCGGGAGTTGGGAGCAGTTCTTC. Translated: CTSSQEGGTSGSWEQFF.

V gene TRBV7-2 combines with J gene TRBJ2-7; TRBD2 aligns across 8 bases. Trimming at V came to 3 bases and at J to 5 bases, leaving 9 bases not matched to a gene. The germline V gene encodes CDR1 SGHTA and CDR2 FQGNSA. The CDR3 spans 15 residues. The DNA of the CDR3 is TGTGCCAGCAGCTTGGGAGCGGGAGAGGTGGACGAGCAGTACTTC. Translated: CASSLGAGEVDEQYF.

This clone was observed a handful of times. The CDR3 DNA follows: TGCGCCAGCAGCCGCCAGGCGGGGGGTGAGCAGTTCTTC. Translation gives CASSRQAGGEQFF. The chain has TRBV4-3 and TRBJ2-1; the match to TRBD2 covers 8 bases. CDR1 and CDR2 from the germline V gene are LGHNA and YSLEER. V gave up 4 bases and J gave up 9 bases; unmatched junction bases: 5. There are 13 residues in the CDR3.

This chain links TRBV5-4 with TRBJ2-3; 7 nucleotides line up with TRBD2. This CDR3 is built from 15 residues. Germline trimming cut 4 bases from V and 0 bases from J; bases unmatched to any gene: 5. Germline V CDR1 and CDR2: SGHNT, YYREEE (reference sequence). The CDR3, as DNA: TGTGCCAGCAGCCGGGGGGTCTCTAGCACAGATACGCAGTATTTT. The encoded protein is CASSRGVSSTDTQYF. Complete variable domain (other parts from reference TRBV5-4 and TRBJ2-3): ETGVTQSPTHLIKTRGQQVTLRCSSQSGHNTVSWYQQALGQGPQFIFQYYREEENGRGNFPPRFSGLQFPNYSSELNVNALELDDSALYLCASSRGVSSTDTQYFGPGTRLTVL.

The sample holds a few counts of this clone. In nucleotides, the CDR3 is TGCAGCGTAACACAGGGGGGCTCTGGAAACACCATATATTTT. It translates to CSVTQGGSGNTIYF. The J gene is TRBJ1-3, the V gene TRBV29-1; 8 bases are shared with TRBD1. Germline assignment: CDR1 SQVTM and CDR2 ANQGSEA. V lost 6 bases to trimming and J lost 0 bases; unmatched junction nucleotides: 4. There are 14 residues in the CDR3. Full variable domain (outside the CDR3, taken from reference TRBV29-1 and TRBJ1-3): SAVISQKPSRDICQRGTSLTIQCQVDSQVTMMFWYRQQPGQSLTLIATANQGSEATYESGFVIDKFPISRPNLTFSTLTVSNMSPEDSSIYLCSVTQGGSGNTIYFGEGSWLTVV.

The chain recombines TRBV7-3 with TRBJ2-3; possibly TRBD1 for D (6 bases). The CDR3 contains 17 residues. Germline assignment: CDR1 SGHTA and CDR2 FQGTGA. Between the trimmed V and J ends, which lost 2 bases and 2 bases, there was a span of 17 bases. CDR3 region: CASSLGLQGLFTDTQYF. DNA for the CDR3: TGTGCCAGCAGCTTAGGGCTTCAGGGGTTATTCACAGATACGCAGTATTTT.

The rearrangement joins TRBV6-6 to TRBJ2-7; 9 bases line up with TRBD2. In germline, CDR1 is MNHNY, CDR2 SVGAGI (reference sequence). Losses at the gene ends were 7 bases for V and 1 base for J; bases not matched to a gene: 5. This CDR3 is 14 amino acids long. CDR3 loop: CASKPAGGSYEQYF. The CDR3 coding sequence is TGTGCCAGCAAACCAGCGGGAGGATCCTACGAGCAGTACTTC.

This clone appeared a few times. V is TRBV4-3 and J is TRBJ2-2; a weak D match, TRBD2 (5 bases). The V end was cut by 0 bases, the J end by 0 bases, with 8 bases between. This CDR3 region has 16 residues. Germline CDR1 is LGHNA and CDR2 is YSLEER. The CDR3 sequence: CASSQDEGANTGELFF. As DNA, the CDR3 is TGCGCCAGCAGCCAAGATGAGGGCGCGAACACCGGGGAGCTGTTTTTT.

In its sample, this clone was seen once. V and J are TRBV7-2 and TRBJ2-1; 10 nucleotides match TRBD2. CDR1 SGHTA and CDR2 FQGNSA come from the germline V gene. The V gene end was trimmed by 4 bases and the J gene end by 10 bases; junction bases not matched to a gene: 16. CDR3 length: 17 amino acids. This chain's CDR3 is CASSSPGVAGGLREQFF. CDR3 bases: TGTGCCAGCAGCTCGCCCGGGGTAGCGGGAGGACTTAGGGAGCAGTTCTTC. Together with reference TRBV7-2 and TRBJ2-1, the CDR3 gives the full variable domain: GAGVSQSPSNKVTEKGKDVELRCDPISGHTALYWYRQSLGQGLEFLIYFQGNSAPDKSGLPSDRFSAERTGGSVSTLTIQRTQQEDSAVYLCASSSPGVAGGLREQFFGPGTRLTVL.